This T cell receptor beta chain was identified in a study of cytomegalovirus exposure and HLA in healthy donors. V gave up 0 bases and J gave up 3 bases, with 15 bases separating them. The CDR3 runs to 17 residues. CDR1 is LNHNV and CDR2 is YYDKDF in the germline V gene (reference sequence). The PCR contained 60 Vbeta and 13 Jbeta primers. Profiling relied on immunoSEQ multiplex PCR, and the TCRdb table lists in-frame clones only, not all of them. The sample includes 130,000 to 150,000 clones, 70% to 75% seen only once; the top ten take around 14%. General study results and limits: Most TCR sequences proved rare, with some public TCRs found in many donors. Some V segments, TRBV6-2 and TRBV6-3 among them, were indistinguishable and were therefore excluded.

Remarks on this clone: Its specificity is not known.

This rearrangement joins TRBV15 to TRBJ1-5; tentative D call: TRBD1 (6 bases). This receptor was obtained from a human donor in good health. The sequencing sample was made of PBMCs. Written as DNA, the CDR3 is TGTGCCACCAGCAGAGATCTTCAGGGGACCCACAATCAGCCCCAGCATTTT. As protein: CATSRDLQGTHNQPQHF.